This is a list of T cell receptor beta chains from one sample in a study of technical replicates of blood from a handful of donors. Sequenced by immunoSEQ multiplex PCR; TCRdb stores in-frame clones only, minus some. The table has just over 80,000 clones, approximately 94% seen once. Sequencing was done on a sample of T cells isolated from PBMCs. These receptors were obtained from a human donor in good health. The CDR3 runs from the conserved cysteine through the conserved F or W. D genes are given only for firm matches. Size is omitted from some rows. Given values are once, few, many or a class for expanded clones.

size	J	D	V	length	CDR3	DNA
-	TRBJ2-3	TRBD2	TRBV28	17	CASLPLAEEIFTDTQYF	TGTGCCAGCCTGCCCCTAGCGGAAGAAATATTCACAGATACGCAGTATTTT
-	TRBJ1-1	-	TRBV2	13	CASSESQNTEAFF	TGTGCCAGCAGTGAGAGCCAGAACACTGAAGCTTTCTTT
-	TRBJ2-1	-	TRBV19	15	CASSIPGRGVAEQFF	TGTGCCAGTAGTATTCCGGGCAGGGGGGTAGCTGAGCAGTTCTTC
once	TRBJ2-2	TRBD2	TRBV4-1	17	CASSQDYGTSRAGELFF	TGCGCCAGCAGCCAAGATTATGGGACTAGCCGCGCCGGGGAGCTGTTTTTT
-	TRBJ2-3	TRBD2	TRBV11-3	15	CAITRTSGNTDTQYF	TGTGCCATCACGCGGACTAGCGGGAACACAGATACGCAGTATTTT
-	TRBJ2-7	TRBD2	TRBV9	15	CASSPSSAGAYEQYF	TGTGCCAGCAGCCCCTCCTCAGCGGGAGCCTACGAGCAGTACTTC
-	TRBJ2-1	TRBD2	TRBV11-2	17	CASSLRLAGLSYNEQFF	TGTGCCAGCAGCTTACGGCTAGCGGGACTCTCCTACAATGAGCAGTTCTTC
-	TRBJ2-1	-	TRBV29-1	12	CSVRTAFNEQFF	TGCAGCGTCAGGACAGCCTTCAATGAGCAGTTCTTC
-	TRBJ1-4	-	TRBV2	13	CASSDYSNEKLFF	TGTGCCAGCAGTGATTACAGTAATGAAAAACTGTTTTTT
-	TRBJ2-7	TRBD1	TRBV7-6	14	CASSPGTGKNEQYF	TGTGCCAGCAGCCCGGGGACAGGGAAGAACGAGCAGTACTTC
-	TRBJ2-1	-	TRBV11-2	12	CASSGTYNEQFF	TGTGCCAGCAGCGGCACCTACAATGAGCAGTTCTTC
-	TRBJ2-1	TRBD2	TRBV5-1	15	CASSLGSGRTNEQFF	TGCGCCAGCAGCTTGGGAAGCGGGAGGACCAATGAGCAGTTCTTC
-	TRBJ2-7	TRBD1	TRBV7-8	14	CASSQTGWGSVQYF	TGTGCCAGCAGCCAGACAGGGTGGGGGTCTGTGCAGTACTTC
-	TRBJ1-1	TRBD1	TRBV7-9	15	CASSLDRVGGAEAFF	TGTGCCAGCAGCCTGGACAGGGTAGGAGGGGCTGAAGCTTTCTTT
-	TRBJ2-1	TRBD1	TRBV30	13	CAWSIQQGAEQFF	TGTGCCTGGAGTATACAACAGGGGGCTGAGCAGTTCTTC
-	TRBJ1-1	TRBD1	TRBV19	13	CASSSQTGIGTFF	TGTGCCAGTTCGTCACAGACAGGGATCGGGACTTTCTTT
-	TRBJ2-3	-	TRBV11-2	15	CASSLVRRSTDTQYF	TGTGCCAGCAGCTTGGTCCGGAGGAGCACAGATACGCAGTATTTT
-	TRBJ1-2	-	TRBV27	12	CASTGGQGGYTF	TGTGCCAGCACAGGAGGGCAGGGCGGCTACACCTTC
-	TRBJ2-3	TRBD2	TRBV9	13	CASSPPGGDTQYF	TGTGCCAGCAGCCCTCCGGGAGGAGATACGCAGTATTTT
-	TRBJ2-7	-	TRBV2	11	CASSVSYEQYF	TGTGCCAGCAGTGTTAGCTACGAGCAGTACTTC
-	TRBJ2-1	TRBD2	TRBV19	17	CASSIGLAGEKYNEQFF	TGTGCCAGTAGTATCGGACTAGCGGGAGAGAAATACAATGAGCAGTTCTTC
-	TRBJ2-7	-	TRBV28	15	CASSYPYTSSYEQYF	TGTGCCAGCAGTTACCCCTATACTAGCAGCTACGAGCAGTACTTC
-	TRBJ2-2	-	TRBV11-2	17	CASSLDHSLLSSGELFF	TGTGCCAGCAGCTTAGATCACAGTCTCCTCAGTAGCGGGGAGCTGTTTTTT
-	TRBJ2-5	-	TRBV30	16	CAWSVGPTGTGETQYF	TGTGCCTGGAGTGTCGGTCCTACAGGGACCGGGGAGACCCAGTACTTC
-	TRBJ1-5	TRBD1	TRBV30	16	CAWRHPDRGGNQPQHF	TGTGCCTGGAGGCATCCTGACAGGGGCGGCAATCAGCCCCAGCATTTT
-	TRBJ1-4	TRBD1	TRBV29-1	14	CSVRKRQGNEKLFF	TGCAGCGTTAGAAAACGACAGGGGAACGAAAAACTGTTTTTT
-	TRBJ2-2	-	TRBV25-1	13	CASIKGPTGELFF	TGTGCCAGCATAAAGGGGCCCACCGGGGAGCTGTTTTTT
-	TRBJ2-7	-	TRBV6-5	14	CASSFNTQISEQYF	TGTGCCAGCAGTTTCAACACCCAGATTTCCGAGCAGTACTTC
-	TRBJ2-5	-	TRBV11-2	14	CASSRDSAGETQYF	TGTGCCAGCAGCCGGGACTCGGCAGGAGAGACCCAGTACTTC
-	TRBJ2-3	TRBD2	TRBV7-3	16	CASSSGGGDSTDTQYF	TGTGCCAGCAGCTCCGGGGGGGGAGACAGCACAGATACGCAGTATTTT
-	TRBJ2-3	TRBD1	TRBV29-1	13	CSVPGQDTDTQYF	TGCAGCGTACCGGGACAGGACACAGATACGCAGTATTTT
-	TRBJ1-2	TRBD1	TRBV5-4	15	CASSYNTGVRYGYTF	TGTGCCAGCAGTTATAACACAGGGGTGAGGTATGGCTACACCTTC
-	TRBJ2-7	TRBD2	TRBV9	15	CASSPTSGRGNEQYF	TGTGCCAGCAGCCCAACTAGCGGGAGGGGTAACGAGCAGTACTTC
once	TRBJ1-4	-	TRBV2	14	CASNSWATNEKLFF	TGTGCCAGCAATTCGTGGGCTACTAATGAAAAACTGTTTTTT
-	TRBJ2-7	-	TRBV19	14	CASSISVTSYEQYF	TGTGCCAGTAGTATTTCCGTCACTTCCTACGAGCAGTACTTC
-	TRBJ2-7	TRBD1	TRBV30	15	CAWSGDRVVSYEQYF	TGTGCCTGGAGCGGGGACAGGGTCGTTTCCTACGAGCAGTACTTC
-	TRBJ1-2	TRBD1	TRBV18	14	CASSGQGANYGYTF	TGTGCCAGCTCAGGACAGGGTGCTAACTATGGCTACACCTTC
-	TRBJ1-1	-	TRBV9	15	CASSVAWGGLREAFF	TGTGCCAGCAGCGTGGCCTGGGGGGGGCTGCGAGAAGCTTTCTTT
few	TRBJ1-1	TRBD1	TRBV6-5	15	CASSKSGTVITEAFF	TGTGCCAGCAGTAAATCCGGGACAGTTATCACTGAAGCTTTCTTT
-	TRBJ2-2	-	TRBV27	14	CASSLFTGPGELFF	TGTGCCAGCAGTTTATTCACAGGGCCCGGGGAGCTGTTTTTT
-	TRBJ1-5	-	TRBV6-5	15	CASSYSGGKSQPQHF	TGTGCCAGCAGTTACTCGGGGGGGAAGAGTCAGCCCCAGCATTTT
-	TRBJ1-3	-	TRBV4-3	13	CASSQEQGNTIYF	TGCGCCAGCAGCCAAGAACAGGGAAACACCATATATTTT
-	TRBJ2-1	-	TRBV19	15	CASSIGDSSYNEQFF	TGTGCCAGTAGTATAGGTGATAGCTCCTACAATGAGCAGTTCTTC
-	TRBJ2-7	TRBD2	TRBV30	13	CACVASGSYEQYF	TGTGCTTGTGTAGCTAGCGGGAGCTACGAGCAGTACTTC